Listed below are T cell receptor beta chains from one sample, sequenced in a study of blood T cell repertoires in COVID-19. Sequencing used immunoSEQ multiplex PCR; TCRdb keeps in-frame clones, though not all of them. This table has 150,000 to 200,000 clones, approximately 86% appearing once. The specimen sequenced was peripheral blood. These receptors originate from a woman at least 80 years old with COVID-19, enrolled during active disease. Each CDR3 is given with its conserved first and last residue. D genes are given only for firm matches. Rows may omit the clone size; those that give it use once, few, many or a size class.

V	J	D	size	CDR3	DNA
TRBV7-9	TRBJ2-1	TRBD2	-	CASSLSSGGNNEQFF	TGTGCCAGCAGCTTAAGTAGCGGGGGGAACAATGAGCAGTTCTTC
TRBV18	TRBJ1-2	TRBD1	once	CASSISTGEIDGYTF	TGTGCCAGCTCAATAAGTACAGGGGAAATTGATGGCTACACCTTC
TRBV4-1	TRBJ2-7	-	-	CASSQDDRRYEQYF	TGCGCCAGCAGCCAAGATGACAGACGCTACGAGCAGTACTTC
TRBV11-1	TRBJ1-3	-	-	CASSSNTGNTIYF	TGTGCCAGCAGCTCCAACACTGGAAACACCATATATTTT
TRBV2	TRBJ2-3	-	-	CASTRADTQYF	TGTGCCAGCACCAGGGCAGATACGCAGTATTTT
TRBV6-5	TRBJ2-2	TRBD2	-	CASNPLAGVGELFF	TGTGCCAGCAACCCCCTAGCGGGAGTGGGGGAGCTGTTTTTT
TRBV10-3	TRBJ1-1	-	-	CATLQQDNTEAFF	TGTGCCACCCTTCAACAGGACAACACTGAAGCTTTCTTT
TRBV20-1	TRBJ1-1	-	-	CSASIGGGTEAFF	TGCAGTGCTAGTATCGGGGGGGGAACTGAAGCTTTCTTT
TRBV2	TRBJ1-5	-	-	CASRYRGNQPQHF	TGTGCCAGCAGGTACAGGGGCAATCAGCCCCAGCATTTT
TRBV4-1	TRBJ1-4	-	-	CASSLQGSREKLFF	TGCGCCAGCAGCCTTCAGGGGAGCCGCGAAAAACTGTTTTTT
TRBV6-5	TRBJ1-1	-	-	CASLSGGHGTEAFF	TGTGCCAGCCTCTCCGGGGGGCACGGCACTGAAGCTTTCTTT
TRBV5-1	TRBJ2-3	-	-	CASSLVAGADTQYF	TGCGCCAGCAGCTTGGTGGCAGGCGCAGATACGCAGTATTTT
TRBV27	TRBJ1-3	-	-	CASSLYSRPGNTIYF	TGTGCCAGCAGTTTATACAGCCGTCCTGGAAACACCATATATTTT
TRBV7-9	TRBJ2-3	TRBD2	-	CASSPGTSGGADTQYF	TGTGCCAGCAGCCCCGGGACTAGCGGGGGGGCAGATACGCAGTATTTT
TRBV20-1	TRBJ1-5	-	-	CSASNGGANQPQHF	TGCAGTGCTAGTAATGGGGGGGCAAATCAGCCCCAGCATTTT
TRBV28	TRBJ1-1	-	-	CASNPGVPGTEAFF	TGTGCCAGCAACCCGGGGGTCCCGGGGACTGAAGCTTTCTTT
TRBV6-1	TRBJ1-1	-	-	CASRFTSENTEAFF	TGTGCCAGCCGATTTACCTCAGAGAACACTGAAGCTTTCTTT
TRBV5-1	TRBJ2-2	TRBD2	-	CASRLAGEHTGELFF	TGCGCCAGCAGACTAGCGGGGGAACACACCGGGGAGCTGTTTTTT
TRBV5-6	TRBJ1-5	TRBD1	-	CASTPGQGAPEGDQPQHF	TGTGCCAGCACCCCGGGGCAGGGGGCGCCTGAGGGGGATCAGCCCCAGCATTTT
TRBV9	TRBJ2-3	-	-	CASSVAGLLDTQYF	TGTGCCAGCAGCGTAGCTGGACTCCTAGATACGCAGTATTTT
TRBV6-5	TRBJ2-3	-	-	CASRGDTDTQYF	TGTGCCAGCAGAGGAGATACAGATACGCAGTATTTT
TRBV6-5	TRBJ1-1	-	-	CASSYSGGRRDTEAFF	TGTGCCAGCAGTTACTCGGGGGGGCGCCGGGACACTGAAGCTTTCTTT
TRBV5-1	TRBJ1-4	-	-	CASSFVGGTREKLFF	TGCGCCAGCAGCTTTGTCGGCGGGACCCGTGAAAAACTGTTTTTT
TRBV2	TRBJ1-2	-	-	CASRDRSGTNYGYTF	TGTGCCAGCAGGGATAGGAGCGGAACTAACTATGGCTACACCTTC
TRBV28	TRBJ1-4	TRBD1	-	CASRSQGGNEKLFF	TGTGCCAGCAGGTCACAGGGGGGTAATGAAAAACTGTTTTTT
TRBV7-3	TRBJ1-2	-	-	CASSLGGSSNYGYTF	TGTGCCAGCAGCTTAGGCGGCTCCTCTAACTATGGCTACACCTTC
TRBV5-1	TRBJ1-4	TRBD1	-	CASSLVPGQGADEKLFF	TGCGCCAGCAGCTTAGTCCCGGGACAGGGGGCGGATGAAAAACTGTTTTTT
TRBV5-6	TRBJ1-2	TRBD1	-	CASSPQGAGGYTF	TGTGCCAGCAGCCCACAGGGGGCCGGCGGCTACACCTTC
TRBV4-1	TRBJ2-3	TRBD2	-	CASSQGTSGSTDTQYF	TGCGCCAGCAGCCAAGGGACTAGCGGGAGCACAGATACGCAGTATTTT
TRBV7-9	TRBJ2-5	TRBD2	-	CASSLLGAGVGETQYF	TGTGCCAGCAGCTTACTAGGGGCGGGAGTAGGCGAGACCCAGTACTTC
TRBV3-1/TRBV3-2	TRBJ1-3	-	-	CASSRQSYGNTIYF	TGTGCCAGCAGCCGCCAGTCATATGGAAACACCATATATTTT
TRBV6-5	TRBJ1-5	-	-	CASSYQRGSQPQHF	TGTGCCAGCAGTTACCAGAGGGGGAGTCAGCCCCAGCATTTT
TRBV6-5	TRBJ1-3	TRBD1	-	CASSSGDRGVSIYF	TGTGCCAGCAGTAGTGGGGACAGGGGTGTCTCCATATATTTT
TRBV2	TRBJ1-2	TRBD1	-	CASRDSYGYTF	TGTGCCAGCCGGGACAGCTATGGCTACACCTTC
TRBV5-4	TRBJ2-7	TRBD1	few	CASSNRGPSYEQYF	TGTGCCAGCAGCAACAGGGGCCCCTCCTACGAGCAGTACTTC
TRBV5-4	TRBJ2-1	TRBD2	-	CASSTAGNLYNEQFF	TGTGCCAGCAGCACAGCGGGGAACCTTTACAATGAGCAGTTCTTC
TRBV29-1	TRBJ2-7	-	-	CSAQLATSYEQYF	TGCAGCGCACAATTAGCGACCTCCTACGAGCAGTACTTC
TRBV28	TRBJ1-2	-	once	CASSLGAGNYGYTF	TGTGCCAGCAGTTTAGGGGCAGGGAACTATGGCTACACCTTC
TRBV3-1/TRBV3-2	TRBJ1-6	TRBD1	-	CASSPTGASTSPLHF	TGTGCCAGCAGCCCAACAGGGGCCTCCACGTCACCCCTCCACTTT
TRBV4-1	TRBJ1-2	TRBD1	-	CASSQVPGQGAGGYTF	TGCGCCAGCAGCCAAGTCCCGGGACAGGGGGCTGGGGGCTACACCTTC
TRBV9	TRBJ2-3	-	once	CASSWGGYTDTQYF	TGTGCCAGCAGCTGGGGCGGCTACACAGATACGCAGTATTTT
TRBV2	TRBJ2-1	TRBD2	-	CASSGTSGRTYYNEQFF	TGTGCCAGCAGTGGCACTAGCGGGAGGACGTACTACAATGAGCAGTTCTTC
TRBV28	TRBJ1-5	-	few	CAVRTEVWHF	TGTGCCGTAAGGACTGAGGTTTGGCATTTT
TRBV28	TRBJ2-7	TRBD1	few	CASSPHPGTAYEQYF	TGTGCCAGCAGTCCTCATCCCGGGACAGCCTACGAGCAGTACTTC
TRBV19	TRBJ2-1	-	-	CASSMASVRGNEQFF	TGTGCCAGTAGTATGGCTAGCGTGCGGGGCAATGAGCAGTTCTTC
TRBV18	TRBJ1-2	TRBD1	-	CASSPGQGNGYTF	TGTGCCAGCTCACCGGGACAGGGAAATGGCTACACCTTC
TRBV11-2	TRBJ2-1	TRBD2	-	CASSDGLAGRGGPYNEQFF	TGTGCCAGCAGCGATGGACTAGCGGGAAGGGGGGGTCCCTACAATGAGCAGTTCTTC
TRBV28	TRBJ2-7	-	-	CASRLGFLIIFYEQYF	TGTGCCAGCAGGCTCGGGTTTCTCATTATCTTTTACGAGCAGTACTTC
TRBV29-1	TRBJ1-2	TRBD1	-	CSVGQGAEGYTF	TGCAGCGTTGGACAGGGGGCGGAAGGCTACACCTTC
TRBV7-6	TRBJ2-3	TRBD2	-	CASSLAAESGGAGDTQYF	TGTGCCAGCAGCTTAGCGGCGGAGAGCGGGGGGGCGGGAGATACGCAGTATTTT
TRBV3-1/TRBV3-2	TRBJ2-1	TRBD2	-	CASSQAPLAGGGHEQFF	TGTGCCAGCAGCCAAGCCCCACTAGCGGGAGGGGGCCATGAGCAGTTCTTC
TRBV29-1	TRBJ2-3	-	-	CSVERDAGPDTQYF	TGCAGCGTTGAGCGGGACGCCGGTCCAGATACGCAGTATTTT
TRBV5-1	TRBJ2-7	-	few	CASSYTGSSYEQYF	TGCGCCAGCAGCTATACCGGGTCCTCCTACGAGCAGTACTTC
TRBV7-2	TRBJ1-5	-	-	CASSSNPGALSGQPQHF	TGTGCCAGCAGCTCTAACCCGGGAGCTCTTTCGGGTCAGCCCCAGCATTTT